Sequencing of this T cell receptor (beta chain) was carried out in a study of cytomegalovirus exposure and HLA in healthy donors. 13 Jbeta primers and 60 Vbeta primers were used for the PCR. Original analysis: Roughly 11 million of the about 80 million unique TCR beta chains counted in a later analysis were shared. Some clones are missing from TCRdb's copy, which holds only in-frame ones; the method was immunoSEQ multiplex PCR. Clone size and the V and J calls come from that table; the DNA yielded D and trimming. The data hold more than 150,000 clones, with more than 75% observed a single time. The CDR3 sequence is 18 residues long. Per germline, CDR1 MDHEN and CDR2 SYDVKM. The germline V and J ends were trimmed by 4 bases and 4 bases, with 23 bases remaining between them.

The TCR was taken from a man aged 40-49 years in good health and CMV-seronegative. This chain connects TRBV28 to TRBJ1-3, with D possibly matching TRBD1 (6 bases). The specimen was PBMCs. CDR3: CASSSTFTRQVGGNTIYF. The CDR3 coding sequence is TGTGCCAGCAGTTCGACCTTCACAAGACAGGTGGGGGGAAACACCATATATTTT.